A single sample is the source of the 10 T cell receptor beta chains below, sequenced in a study of cytomegalovirus exposure and HLA in healthy donors. The protocol was immunoSEQ multiplex PCR, while the TCRdb copy is restricted to in-frame clones and leaves out a portion. In the table there are roughly 260,000 clones, about 83% of which are singletons. The sequenced sample was PBMCs. The receptors stem from a man younger than 30 in good health and CMV-seronegative.

The genes are TRBV6-5 and TRBJ2-6; a possible D gene is TRBD1 (6 bases). Between the trimmed V and J ends, which lost 6 bases and 0 bases, there was a span of 6 bases. In germline, CDR1 is MNHEY, CDR2 SVGAGI. This CDR3 has 14 amino acids. The CDR3 here is CASRGGSGANVLTF. Written as DNA, the CDR3 is TGTGCCAGCAGAGGGGGCTCTGGGGCCAACGTCCTGACTTTC.

This rearrangement joins TRBV7-2 to TRBJ1-5; 7 positions agree with TRBD1. Germline CDR1 reads SGHTA; CDR2 reads FQGNSA. The V and J ends lost 4 bases and 1 base, in that order; junction bases with no gene match: 4. CDR3 size: 15 residues. For the CDR3, the DNA is TGTGCCAGCAGCTATAGACAGGGAAGCAATCAGCCCCAGCATTTT. This encodes CASSYRQGSNQPQHF.

This chain connects TRBV2 to TRBJ2-2; D is possibly TRBD1 (5 bases). This CDR3 is 14 amino acids long. V was shortened by 7 bases and J by 2 bases, with 11 bases between the two germline ends. Per the germline V gene, CDR1 is SNHLY and CDR2 is FYNNEI. The CDR3: CASNLGHNTGELFF. The CDR3, as DNA: TGTGCCAGCAATCTAGGACATAACACCGGGGAGCTGTTTTTT. Using reference TRBV2 and TRBJ2-2 for the parts outside the CDR3, the full variable domain is EPEVTQTPSHQVTQMGQEVILRCVPISNHLYFYWYRQILGQKVEFLVSFYNNEISEKSEIFDDQFSVERPDGSNFTLKIRSTKLEDSAMYFCASNLGHNTGELFFGEGSRLTVL.

V is TRBV27 and J is TRBJ1-1; no clear D gene. V was cut by 2 bases and J by 1 base, with 11 bases left in between. The CDR3 contains 15 residues. From germline, CDR1 is MNHEY and CDR2 SMNVEV (reference sequence). CDR3 residues: CASSLEGVGNTEAFF. The CDR3 DNA reads TGTGCCAGCAGTTTAGAGGGTGTGGGGAACACTGAAGCTTTCTTT.

The rearrangement uses TRBV6-1 and TRBJ2-5, with D maybe TRBD1 (6 bases). The CDR3 totals 11 residues. The V end lost 8 bases, the J end lost 7 bases, and 11 bases lay between the germline ends. The V gene's germline CDR1 is MNHNS and CDR2 SASEGT. This chain's CDR3 is CASGTGMTQYF. The CDR3 DNA is TGTGCCAGCGGAACAGGGATGACCCAGTACTTC.

This clone was counted a few times. This chain uses TRBV28 with TRBJ2-7, with 7 bases matching TRBD1. In germline, CDR1 is MDHEN, CDR2 SYDVKM. There are 15 residues in the CDR3. V lost 5 bases and J lost 0; bases outside the gene matches: 7. This CDR3 is CASSKSGTVSYEQYF. For the CDR3, the DNA is TGTGCCAGCAGTAAATCCGGGACAGTCTCCTACGAGCAGTACTTC. The full variable domain, rest sourced from reference TRBV28 and TRBJ2-7, is DVKVTQSSRYLVKRTGEKVFLECVQDMDHENMFWYRQDPGLGLRLIYFSYDVKMKEKGDIPEGYSVSREKKERFSLILESASTNQTSMYLCASSKSGTVSYEQYFGPGTRLTVT.

This clone is a singleton in its sample. The V and J genes are TRBV7-9 and TRBJ1-2; unclear D gene. This CDR3 is 13 amino acids long. Trimming removed 6 bases at V and 6 bases at J, with 14 bases between. Germline assignment: CDR1 SEHNR and CDR2 FQNEAQ (reference sequence). Here the CDR3 DNA reads TGTGCCAGCAGAATTGGAGCGGGGAATGGCTACACCTTC. It encodes CASRIGAGNGYTF.

The chain carries TRBV29-1 and TRBJ1-5; no reliable D call. Germline assignment: CDR1 SQVTM and CDR2 ANQGSEA. V shed 4 bases and J shed 1 base, with 5 bases lying between them. This CDR3 has 12 residues. The CDR3 bases are TGCAGCGTTGGACACAGCAATCAGCCCCAGCATTTT. Translation gives CSVGHSNQPQHF.

The V and J genes are TRBV5-4 and TRBJ1-2; D remains unclear. Germline loops: CDR1 SGHNT, CDR2 YYREEE (reference sequence). The CDR3 is made up of 13 amino acids. The ends were cut back, 4 bases at V and 4 bases at J, with 11 bases in the middle. This chain's CDR3 is CASSTMAVYGYTF. As DNA, the CDR3 is TGTGCCAGCAGCACAATGGCGGTCTATGGCTACACCTTC.

The chain joins TRBV28 to TRBJ2-5, with TRBD2 matching over 11 bases. This CDR3 region has 17 residues. Germline assignment: CDR1 MDHEN and CDR2 SYDVKM. Germline trimming cut 3 bases from V and 5 bases from J; bases unmatched to any gene: 11. CDR3: CASSLLAGGRGPETQYF. DNA for the CDR3: TGTGCCAGCAGTTTGCTAGCGGGAGGCCGGGGCCCCGAGACCCAGTACTTC.